Below are 5 T cell receptor beta chains sequenced from a single sample in a study of shared clonotypes between healthy human individuals. Sequencing was performed with immunoSEQ multiplex PCR; in TCRdb, only in-frame clones are kept and a portion is missing. This repertoire shows some 2,000,000 clones, approximately 95% found once; its top ten account for 0.9% to 1.3%. CD45RO-negative, CCR7-selected cells formed the naive CD8 fraction, which excluded terminally differentiated effector memory CD45RA+ cells. Sequenced material: naive CD8+ T cells sorted from blood. These receptors were obtained from a young man in good health.

The chain combines TRBV9 with TRBJ2-1, with a tentative D call TRBD1 (6 bases). The CDR3 runs 15 residues. Germline values: CDR1 SGDLS, CDR2 YYNGEE. The V end lost 6 bases, the J end lost 4 bases, and 17 bases lay between the germline ends. The CDR3 reads CASTPAGASYNEQFF. For the CDR3, the DNA is TGTGCCAGCACTCCCGCAGGGGCCAGTTACAATGAGCAGTTCTTC.

This clone was recorded once. The genes are TRBV6-6 and TRBJ1-2; no clear D. The CDR3 consists of 13 residues. With 7 bases removed from V and 2 bases from J, the gap between germline ends came to 11 bases. CDR1 and CDR2 from the germline V gene are MNHNY and SVGAGI (reference sequence). The CDR3: CASIWQINYGYTF. The CDR3 nucleotides are TGTGCCAGCATTTGGCAAATCAACTATGGCTACACCTTC.

This sequence joins TRBV6-5 and TRBJ1-2; D gene ambiguous. The V end was cut by 1 base, the J end by 3 bases, with 9 bases between. This CDR3 contains 14 residues. The germline V gene has CDR1 MNHEY and CDR2 SVGAGI. Here the CDR3 DNA reads TGTGCCAGCAGTTACTATTCGATCGACTATGGCTACACCTTC. Translating it yields CASSYYSIDYGYTF.

The chain is built from TRBV30 and TRBJ2-7, with D possibly matching TRBD1 (6 bases). This CDR3 is built from 15 residues. Trimming left V 2 bases short and J 3 bases short, with 17 bases between. Germline lookup yields CDR1 GTSNPN and CDR2 SVGIG (reference sequence). The CDR3 DNA is TGTGCCTGGAGTAACCGGGACATTCGCCTCTACGAGCAGTACTTC. Protein: CAWSNRDIRLYEQYF.

CDR3 loop: CAWSGSQVYEQYF. The CDR3 DNA is TGTGCCTGGAGTGGAAGCCAGGTCTACGAGCAGTACTTC. The gene calls are TRBV30 and TRBJ2-7; D not resolved. Germline V gene sequence: CDR1 GTSNPN, CDR2 SVGIG (reference sequence). CDR3 length equals 13 residues. The V end lost 1 base, the J end lost 3 bases, and 10 bases lay between the germline ends.